This TCR beta chain was identified during a study of identical twins. This clonotype was counted a few times. Its antigen is undetermined. Germline lookup yields CDR1 LNHNV and CDR2 YYDKDF (reference sequence). The CDR3 has 18 amino acids. V was pared by 3 bases and J by 9 bases, with 28 bases between. Notes on the study in general: Insertions were fewer in abundant cord blood beta clonotypes, whereas memory repertoires showed none of this pattern.

Each donor was a healthy Caucasian. A universal primer site was created by template switching, with the cDNA bearing unique molecular identifiers. TCRdb re-derived calls from the 5' RACE reads in MiXCR, one entry per CDR3 protein. The table records 400,000 to 600,000 distinct CDR3 sequences, about a fifth of them present only once. This sample was shared with a second study, whose subject was yellow fever vaccine responses in identical twins. This second report adds: The T cell response to vaccination in identical twins was reportedly partly convergent and partly personalized.

The chain joins TRBV15 to TRBJ2-3, with a possible D match to TRBD1 (6 bases). The receptor was derived from a young woman in good health. The source material was CD4+ T cells sorted from blood. CDR3 sequence (DNA): TGTGCCACCAGCAGGAAGACACGGACAGACACCCGTCAGGAGACGCAGTATTTT. Amino acids: CATSRKTRTDTRQETQYF.